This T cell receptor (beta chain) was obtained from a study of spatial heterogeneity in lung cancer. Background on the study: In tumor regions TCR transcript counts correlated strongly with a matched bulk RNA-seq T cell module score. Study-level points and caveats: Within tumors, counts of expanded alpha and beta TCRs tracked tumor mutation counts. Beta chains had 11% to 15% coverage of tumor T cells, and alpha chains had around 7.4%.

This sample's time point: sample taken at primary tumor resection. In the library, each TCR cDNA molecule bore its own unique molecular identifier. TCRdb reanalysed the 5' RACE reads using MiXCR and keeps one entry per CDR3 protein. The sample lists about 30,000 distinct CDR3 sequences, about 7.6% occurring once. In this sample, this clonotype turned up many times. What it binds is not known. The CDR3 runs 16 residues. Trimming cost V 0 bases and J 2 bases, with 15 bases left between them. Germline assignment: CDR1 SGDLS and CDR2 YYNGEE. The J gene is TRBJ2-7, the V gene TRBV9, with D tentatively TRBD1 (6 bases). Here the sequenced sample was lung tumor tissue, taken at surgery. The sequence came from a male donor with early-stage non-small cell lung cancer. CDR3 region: CASSVAPGTRTYEQYF. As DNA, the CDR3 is TGTGCCAGCAGCGTAGCCCCAGGGACAAGGACCTACGAGCAGTACTTC.